These 16 T cell receptor beta chains share one sample of origin, sequenced in a study of cytomegalovirus exposure and HLA in healthy donors. It was with 60 Vbeta and 13 Jbeta primers that the PCR ran. Generated by immunoSEQ multiplex PCR, the TCRdb table keeps only in-frame clones and is missing some. The table lists tens of thousands of clones, roughly 80% of them singletons. The sequenced sample consisted of PBMCs. The origin of the receptors is a man aged 40-50 years in good health and CMV-seronegative.

This clone was observed a few times. The chain carries TRBV27 and TRBJ1-1; D is perhaps TRBD1 (5 bases). Germline V lookup: CDR1 MNHEY, CDR2 SMNVEV (reference sequence). The CDR3 is 11 residues long. The V end lost 4 bases, the J end lost 8 bases, and 8 bases lay between the germline ends. CDR3 nucleotide sequence: TGTGCCAGCAGTTCGGGGGGGGAAGCTTTCTTT. This encodes CASSSGGEAFF.

The chain has TRBV5-6 and TRBJ2-3; TRBD1 aligns across 7 bases. The CDR3 loop spans 14 amino acids. The trim removed 0 bases at V and 5 bases at J, leaving 3 bases unmatched. CDR1 and CDR2 (germline): SGHDT, YYEEEE. The chain's CDR3 is CASSLGGGEDTQYF. Written as DNA, the CDR3 is TGTGCCAGCAGCTTGGGAGGGGGCGAAGATACGCAGTATTTT.

This chain uses TRBV10-3 with TRBJ2-2; maybe TRBD2 (7 bases). The CDR3 sequence is 15 residues long. The germline V gene has CDR1 ENHRY and CDR2 SYGVKD. Deletions cut 6 bases from V and 3 bases from J, with 14 bases between. CDR3 DNA: TGTGCCATCAGCTCAAGCGGGACACACACCGGGGAGCTGTTTTTT. It codes for CAISSSGTHTGELFF.

This clone was seen just once. J is TRBJ1-2 and V is TRBV7-9; 10 bases fit TRBD1. The CDR3 spans 15 residues. The junction had 4 bases not matched to a gene; V was cut back by 0 bases and J by 6 bases. The V gene's germline CDR1 is SEHNR and CDR2 FQNEAQ (reference sequence). DNA for the CDR3: TGTGCCAGCAGCTTAGCCGGGACAGGGGAGGATGGCTACACCTTC. Translating it yields CASSLAGTGEDGYTF.

The V call is TRBV6-5, the J call TRBJ1-1; 7 nucleotides line up with TRBD1. Germline lookup yields CDR1 MNHEY and CDR2 SVGAGI. The CDR3 contains 15 residues. The V segment lost 8 bases and the J segment 0 bases; nucleotides outside the gene matches: 9. This chain's CDR3 is CASGRRQGLNTEAFF. CDR3 DNA sequence: TGTGCCAGCGGACGAAGACAGGGACTGAACACTGAAGCTTTCTTT.

This clone has just a few counts. The chain recombines TRBV7-2 with TRBJ1-2; D not resolved. Germline V gene data show CDR1 as SGHTA and CDR2 as FQGNSA. CDR3 length: 15 residues. The germline V and J ends were trimmed by 5 bases and 5 bases, with 18 bases remaining between them. The CDR3 loop reads CASSRGDVGSYGYTF. CDR3 DNA: TGTGCCAGCAGCCGGGGAGATGTTGGCAGTTATGGCTACACCTTC.

The chain combines TRBV2 with TRBJ2-7; tentative D call: TRBD2 (6 bases). The V gene lost 7 bases and the J gene lost 3 bases, with 13 bases spanning the gap. Germline CDR1 is SNHLY and CDR2 is FYNNEI. This CDR3 contains 13 residues. The CDR3 bases are TGTGCCAGCACAGTGGGAGGAGGCTACGAGCAGTACTTC. The encoded protein is CASTVGGGYEQYF.

This clone showed up just a few times. The chain recombines TRBV28 with TRBJ2-3; the D gene is possibly TRBD2 (5 bases). Germline CDR1 reads MDHEN; CDR2 reads SYDVKM. The CDR3 length is 16 residues. V shed 2 bases and J shed 0 bases, with 12 bases lying between them. The CDR3, as DNA: TGTGCCAGCAGTTTACGGGGAAGAGCTAGCACAGATACGCAGTATTTT. It encodes CASSLRGRASTDTQYF.

The chain uses TRBV30 and TRBJ2-1; possible D gene TRBD2, 5 bases. Germline V CDR1 and CDR2: GTSNPN, SVGIG (reference sequence). V gave up 0 bases and J gave up 15 bases, with 15 bases separating them. The CDR3 is made up of 12 amino acids. The CDR3 nucleotides are TGTGCCTGGAGTGTAAGGACTCCGAGGCTGTTCTTC. Translation: CAWSVRTPRLFF.

The chain employs TRBV6-5 and TRBJ1-4; D remains ambiguous. This CDR3 region has 14 residues. The V gene lost 5 bases and the J gene lost 6 bases, with 13 bases spanning the gap. Germline CDR1 MNHEY, CDR2 SVGAGI. The DNA of the CDR3 is TGTGCCAGCAGTCTAGGGAGAGTAGATGAAAAACTGTTTTTT. This sequence encodes CASSLGRVDEKLFF.

V is TRBV5-1 and J is TRBJ2-5; 11 bases match TRBD2. Germline V gene sequence: CDR1 SGHRS, CDR2 YFSETQ. V lost 3 bases, J lost 4 bases, and 2 bases stayed unmatched. The CDR3 length is 14 residues. Here the CDR3 DNA reads TGCGCCAGCAGCTCACTAGCGGGAGCAGAGACCCAGTACTTC. Its protein is CASSSLAGAETQYF.

V is TRBV10-2 and J is TRBJ2-1; perhaps TRBD2 as D (6 bases). The germline CDR1 and CDR2 sequences are WSHSY and SAAADI. The CDR3 is 14 residues long. The V and J ends lost 6 bases and 7 bases respectively, with 16 bases between them. The CDR3: CASRVAGMGNEQFF. DNA for the CDR3: TGCGCCAGCAGGGTCGCGGGGATGGGAAATGAGCAGTTCTTC.

The J gene is TRBJ1-3, the V gene TRBV28; D is unresolved. V lost 6 bases to trimming and J lost 1 base, with 13 bases between them. The germline V gene encodes CDR1 MDHEN and CDR2 SYDVKM. The CDR3 is 15 residues long. The CDR3 protein is CASSTRPGSGNTIYF. In nucleotides, the CDR3 is TGTGCCAGCAGCACCCGCCCGGGGTCTGGAAACACCATATATTTT.

This sequence joins TRBV18 and TRBJ1-4; D not resolved. In germline, CDR1 is KGHSH, CDR2 LQKENI. V was pared by 3 bases and J by 7 bases, with 12 bases between. The CDR3 has 14 residues. The chain's CDR3 is CASSPAGGREKLFF. CDR3 coding DNA: TGTGCCAGCTCACCCGCGGGAGGGCGTGAAAAACTGTTTTTT.

V gene TRBV7-2 combines with J gene TRBJ2-7, with a possible D match to TRBD1 (5 bases). V was clipped by 3 bases and J by 3 bases, with 12 bases between them. The CDR3 spans 14 residues. Germline assignment: CDR1 SGHTA and CDR2 FQGNSA. The CDR3 region is CASSLLGPGYEQYF. As DNA, the CDR3 is TGTGCCAGCAGCTTGCTGGGGCCGGGCTACGAGCAGTACTTC. The variable domain in full, completed from reference TRBV7-2 and TRBJ2-7, reads GAGVSQSPSNKVTEKGKDVELRCDPISGHTALYWYRQSLGQGLEFLIYFQGNSAPDKSGLPSDRFSAERTGGSVSTLTIQRTQQEDSAVYLCASSLLGPGYEQYFGPGTRLTVT.

The chain combines TRBV5-4 with TRBJ1-6; 10 bases match TRBD1. The germline gives CDR1 SGHNT, CDR2 YYREEE (reference sequence). The CDR3 runs to 15 residues. Trimming took 0 bases from V and 10 from J; bases not matched to a gene: 4. This CDR3 is CASSLAGTGVSPLHF. As DNA, the CDR3 is TGTGCCAGCAGCTTGGCCGGGACAGGGGTATCACCCCTCCACTTT.